The 4 T cell receptor beta chains below all came from one sample that was sequenced in a study of cytomegalovirus exposure and HLA in healthy donors. PCR amplification relied on 60 Vbeta primers (plus 13 Jbeta primers). Generated by immunoSEQ multiplex PCR, the TCRdb table keeps only in-frame clones and is missing some. The sample consists of about 150,000 clones, 80% of them appearing once. Source material: PBMCs. These receptors were taken from a woman in her fifties or sixties in good health and CMV-seropositive.

The chain combines TRBV28 with TRBJ1-1, with D possibly matching TRBD1 (5 bases). CDR1 is MDHEN and CDR2 is SYDVKM in the germline V gene. V lost 7 bases to trimming and J lost 11 bases, with 23 bases between them. The CDR3 length is 14 residues. The CDR3 loop is CASNTIPQGGNAFF. Here the CDR3 DNA reads TGTGCCAGCAACACTATCCCGCAGGGAGGTAACGCTTTCTTT.

The chain is built from TRBV9 and TRBJ2-5, with a weak D call TRBD2 (7 bases). CDR3 size: 16 residues. Germline assignment: CDR1 SGDLS and CDR2 YYNGEE. Trimming left V 0 bases short and J 4 bases short, with 16 bases between. The CDR3 sequence is CASSVGGRGPGETQYF. CDR3 sequence (DNA): TGTGCCAGCAGCGTAGGGGGGCGGGGGCCGGGAGAGACCCAGTACTTC.

The chain carries TRBV6-4 and TRBJ1-1, with 7 bases matching TRBD1. Germline CDR1 MRHNA, CDR2 SNTAGT. The CDR3 spans 14 residues. Trimming took 6 bases from V and 0 from J; bases not matched to a gene: 4. The CDR3 coding sequence is TGTGCCAGCAGGGAGGACAGGATGAACACTGAAGCTTTCTTT. Protein product: CASREDRMNTEAFF.

This chain links TRBV4-3 with TRBJ2-7; the D gene is possibly TRBD1 (6 bases). Germline CDR1 and CDR2: LGHNA and YSLEER. V lost 0 bases and J lost 3, with 12 bases in between. The CDR3 length is 15 residues. The CDR3: CASSQDWTADYEQYF. Written as DNA, the CDR3 is TGCGCCAGCAGCCAAGACTGGACAGCTGACTACGAGCAGTACTTC.